These 27 T cell receptor beta chains originate from one sample sequenced in a study of T-cell memory formation after mild COVID-19. Using its own MiXCR run on the 5' RACE reads, TCRdb lists one record per CDR3 protein. Here the sample spans around 320,000 distinct CDR3 sequences, approximately 19% being singletons. Sequenced material: PBMCs or a T cell subset sorted from them (not recorded which). Receptors originate from a man younger than 30 who had mild COVID-19 (a few samples of this study predate the infection). Cell type and time point are not known.

This clonotype was recorded at least ten times. This rearrangement joins TRBV7-6 to TRBJ2-7; a weak D match, TRBD1 (5 bases). CDR3 length: 13 residues. V was shortened by 1 base and J by 2 bases, with 6 bases between the two germline ends. Germline V gene data show CDR1 as SGHVS and CDR2 as FNYEAQ. The CDR3 DNA is TGTGCCAGCAGCTTAGAGACAGCCTACGAGCAGTACTTC. It encodes CASSLETAYEQYF.

The rearrangement links TRBV27 to TRBJ1-6; 9 bases match TRBD1. This CDR3 is built from 15 residues. Germline V gene lookup returns CDR1 MNHEY and CDR2 SMNVEV (reference sequence). The V segment lost 6 bases and the J segment 7 bases; nucleotides outside the gene matches: 7. The CDR3 loop reads CASSLTGTGNSPLHF. The CDR3 DNA sequence: TGTGCCAGCAGCCTCACCGGGACAGGGAATTCACCCCTCCACTTT.

The chain couples TRBV4-1 to TRBJ2-3, with 10 bases aligning to TRBD2. The CDR3 spans 17 residues. Germline loops: CDR1 MGHRA, CDR2 YSYEKL. The trim removed 2 bases at V and 1 base at J, leaving 6 bases unmatched. This CDR3 is CASSQYLAGARTDTQYF. In DNA, the CDR3 is TGCGCCAGCAGCCAATATCTAGCGGGGGCCCGCACAGATACGCAGTATTTT.

CDR3 nucleotide sequence: TGTGCCAGGACAACTACAGGGATATACAATGAGCAGTTCTTC. As protein: CARTTTGIYNEQFF. V is TRBV2 and J is TRBJ2-1; a weak D match, TRBD1 (6 bases). CDR3 length equals 14 residues. Germline V CDR1 and CDR2: SNHLY, FYNNEI. V was clipped by 9 bases and J by 4 bases, with 16 bases between them. Together with reference TRBV2 and TRBJ2-1, the CDR3 gives the full variable domain: EPEVTQTPSHQVTQMGQEVILRCVPISNHLYFYWYRQILGQKVEFLVSFYNNEISEKSEIFDDQFSVERPDGSNFTLKIRSTKLEDSAMYFCARTTTGIYNEQFFGPGTRLTVL.

The rearrangement joins TRBV7-2 to TRBJ2-5; TRBD2 matches 12 bases. The CDR3 extends over 19 amino acids. CDR1 is SGHTA, CDR2 FQGNSA, per germline. Trimming cost V 5 bases and J 1 base; bases outside gene matches: 14. The CDR3 DNA reads TGTGCCAGCAGCAGAACGGGGCTCCTAGCGGGGGGGTTCCAAGAGACCCAGTACTTC. It yields the protein CASSRTGLLAGGFQETQYF.

This chain connects TRBV2 to TRBJ1-4; 7 bases agree with TRBD1. Germline V CDR1 and CDR2: SNHLY, FYNNEI. There are 15 residues in the CDR3. V trimming: 1 base; J trimming: 8 bases; junction bases outside the gene matches: 7. The CDR3 sequence is CASSEVRQGGEKLFF. The DNA for the CDR3 is TGTGCCAGCAGTGAAGTCCGGCAGGGGGGAGAAAAACTGTTTTTT.

The chain is built from TRBV6-6 and TRBJ2-1, with D unresolved. Germline values: CDR1 MNHNY, CDR2 SVGAGI (reference sequence). The CDR3 extends over 12 amino acids. Trimming removed 6 bases from V and 10 bases from J, with 13 bases in between. The CDR3 sequence: CASSLEVTEQFF. CDR3 bases: TGTGCCAGCAGCCTCGAGGTGACAGAGCAGTTCTTC.

This clonotype was observed a handful of times. This chain connects TRBV7-9 to TRBJ2-1; 11 bases map to TRBD1. V dropped 5 bases and J dropped 5; count of bases not matched to a gene: 8. The CDR3 has 16 amino acids. The germline CDR1 and CDR2 sequences are SEHNR and FQNEAQ (reference sequence). The DNA of the CDR3 is TGTGCCAGCAGCCTACGGACAGGGGGCCACAACAATGAGCAGTTCTTC. Translating gives CASSLRTGGHNNEQFF.

This chain uses TRBV14 with TRBJ2-7; possibly TRBD2 for D (6 bases). The CDR3 extends over 15 amino acids. V lost 9 bases, J lost 0 bases, and 18 bases lay in between. Germline CDR1 reads SGHDN; CDR2 reads FVKESK. The DNA of the CDR3 is TGTGCCAGTACAACTGGGACTTACGACTCCTACGAGCAGTACGTC. This sequence encodes CASTTGTYDSYEQYV.

In its sample, this clonotype was seen once. The chain employs TRBV12-3 or TRBV12-4 and TRBJ1-4, with D unresolved. This CDR3 is built from 12 residues. V lost 3 bases to trimming and J lost 8 bases, with 7 bases between them. The CDR3 loop is CASSFSGEKLFF. The CDR3 DNA is TGTGCCAGCAGTTTTTCGGGAGAAAAACTGTTTTTT.

This clonotype was counted between two and nine times. The rearrangement links TRBV5-1 to TRBJ1-4; the D is unclear. Trimming left V 1 base short and J 6 bases short, with 13 bases between. CDR3 length: 15 amino acids. Germline-derived CDR1 and CDR2 are SGHRS and YFSETQ. The CDR3 protein is CASSLTDGKYEKLFF. CDR3 DNA: TGCGCCAGCAGCTTGACGGATGGGAAATATGAAAAACTGTTTTTT.

The gene calls are TRBV7-6 and TRBJ2-1; the D gene is possibly TRBD1 (6 bases). The CDR3 runs to 17 residues. V was clipped by 5 bases and J by 3 bases, with 20 bases between them. CDR1 is SGHVS, CDR2 FNYEAQ, per germline. The CDR3 nucleotides are TGTGCCAGCAGCCCAAACTTATGGACAGAGGACTACAATGAGCAGTTCTTC. It specifies CASSPNLWTEDYNEQFF.

The chain carries TRBV9 and TRBJ2-5; D may be TRBD1 or TRBD2 (6 bases each). CDR1 and CDR2 from the germline V gene are SGDLS and YYNGEE. The ends were cut back, 3 bases at V and 5 bases at J, with 14 bases in the middle. This CDR3 contains 14 residues. The CDR3 DNA sequence: TGTGCCAGCAGCGATGTCGGGGGCCGGGAGACCCAGTACTTC. Its translation: CASSDVGGRETQYF.

This chain connects TRBV4-1 to TRBJ1-2; no clear D gene. V was pared by 1 base and J by 4 bases, with 13 bases between. Germline V lookup: CDR1 MGHRA, CDR2 YSYEKL. The CDR3 has 15 amino acids. CDR3: CASSQVSGSGYGYTF. The CDR3 nucleotides are TGCGCCAGCAGCCAAGTCTCGGGGAGTGGCTATGGCTACACCTTC.

There are a few counts of this clonotype. The V gene is TRBV7-2, the J gene TRBJ2-7, with 11 bases fitting TRBD2. The CDR3 is 17 residues long. V trimming: 3 bases; J trimming: 0 bases; junction bases outside the gene matches: 7. CDR1 SGHTA and CDR2 FQGNSA come from the germline V gene. The CDR3 reads CASSFPSGGQSSYEQYF. The CDR3, as DNA: TGTGCCAGCAGCTTCCCTAGCGGGGGGCAAAGCTCCTACGAGCAGTACTTC.

This clonotype was picked up a small number of times. The chain joins TRBV5-1 to TRBJ1-6; weak D call: TRBD1 (6 bases). Germline CDR1 reads SGHRS; CDR2 reads YFSETQ. The V gene lost 0 bases and the J gene lost 7 bases, with 11 bases spanning the gap. The CDR3 contains 15 residues. CDR3 amino acids: CASSLAGQKNSPLHF. For the CDR3, the DNA is TGCGCCAGCAGCTTGGCGGGACAAAAAAATTCACCCCTCCACTTT.

This clonotype appeared a few times. J is TRBJ2-5 and V is TRBV14; 9 nucleotides match TRBD1. Germline CDR1 and CDR2: SGHDN and FVKESK. The V and J ends lost 4 bases and 4 bases, in that order; junction bases with no gene match: 7. This CDR3 region has 15 residues. In DNA, the CDR3 is TGTGCCAGCAGCCGACGGGGGGACAGGGTAGAGACCCAGTACTTC. It translates to CASSRRGDRVETQYF.

The chain combines TRBV20-1 with TRBJ2-3; D call uncertain. Between the trimmed V and J ends, which lost 1 base and 3 bases, there was a span of 11 bases. This CDR3 spans 14 amino acids. CDR1 is DFQATT and CDR2 is SNEGSKA in the germline V gene (reference sequence). CDR3: CSARAPEMTDTQYF. CDR3 nucleotides: TGCAGTGCTAGAGCCCCAGAAATGACAGATACGCAGTATTTT.

This clonotype has more than one count but fewer than ten. The genes are TRBV10-1 and TRBJ2-7, with D perhaps given as TRBD1 or TRBD2 (5 bases each). In germline, CDR1 is WNHNN, CDR2 SYGVQD (reference sequence). The CDR3 totals 13 residues. Trimming shortened V by 6 bases and J by 6 bases, and 15 bases separated the two germline ends. The CDR3 protein is CASSADYQGEQYF. In DNA form, the CDR3 reads TGCGCCAGCAGCGCAGACTATCAGGGCGAGCAGTACTTC.

The V call is TRBV5-1, the J call TRBJ1-1; D is possibly TRBD1 (6 bases). In germline, CDR1 is SGHRS, CDR2 YFSETQ. This CDR3 region has 15 residues. The germline V and J ends were trimmed by 4 bases and 3 bases, with 16 bases remaining between them. The CDR3 coding sequence is TGCGCCAGCAGCCCGATCGGGGGGGCATACACTGAAGCTTTCTTT. This sequence encodes CASSPIGGAYTEAFF.

In this sample, this clonotype turned up a few times. The gene calls are TRBV7-2 and TRBJ1-5; D unclear. The CDR3 is made up of 13 amino acids. V was pared by 1 base and J by 5 bases, with 6 bases between. Germline loops: CDR1 SGHTA, CDR2 FQGNSA. The CDR3 DNA reads TGTGCCAGCAGCTTAGACTGGGATCAGCCCCAGCATTTT. This translates into CASSLDWDQPQHF.

This clonotype has just a few counts. The chain employs TRBV5-1 and TRBJ1-3; D is uncertain. The CDR3 spans 17 residues. The germline gives CDR1 SGHRS, CDR2 YFSETQ. The V end was cut by 4 bases, the J end by 3 bases, with 20 bases between. CDR3 in amino acids: CASSPRGSLIGGNTIYF. The DNA of the CDR3 is TGCGCCAGCAGCCCTCGGGGTTCGTTAATAGGTGGAAACACCATATATTTT.

The chain combines TRBV12-3 or TRBV12-4 with TRBJ2-5, with D tentatively TRBD2 (5 bases). The CDR3 extends over 13 amino acids. Trimming stripped 3 bases from V and 5 bases from J, with 10 bases between. CDR3 sequence: CASSFEGSETQYF. The CDR3 DNA reads TGTGCCAGCAGTTTTGAGGGTTCGGAGACCCAGTACTTC.

The J gene is TRBJ1-6, the V gene TRBV12-3 or TRBV12-4; 9 bases match TRBD1. V dropped 4 bases and J dropped 10; count of bases not matched to a gene: 14. CDR3 length: 17 residues. In DNA form, the CDR3 reads TGTGCCAGCAGTTCAGGCACAGGGGGCGCAAAAAGGTCACCCCTCCACTTT. Its translation: CASSSGTGGAKRSPLHF.

This clonotype was seen a single time. The rearrangement uses TRBV5-1 and TRBJ1-6; possible D gene TRBD1, 5 bases. This CDR3 comprises 15 residues. With 0 bases removed from V and 11 bases from J, the gap between germline ends came to 15 bases. Germline V CDR1 and CDR2: SGHRS, YFSETQ. The CDR3 DNA reads as TGCGCCAGCAGCTTGGCAACGGGGGGTCAGACACCCCTCCACTTT. Its translation: CASSLATGGQTPLHF.

This clonotype has more than one count but fewer than ten. The chain carries TRBV24-1 and TRBJ2-2; 10 positions agree with TRBD1. This CDR3 spans 17 amino acids. Trimming took 4 bases from V and 4 from J; bases not matched to a gene: 8. CDR1 is KGHDR and CDR2 is SFDVKD in the germline V gene. The CDR3 DNA reads TGTGCCACCAGTGACCCGACAGGGGGCTCGGGCACCGGGGAGCTGTTTTTT. Its protein product is CATSDPTGGSGTGELFF.

The chain is built from TRBV6-5 and TRBJ1-6, with a tentative D call TRBD1 (6 bases). CDR1 is MNHEY and CDR2 is SVGAGI in the germline V gene. The CDR3 has 17 amino acids. V dropped 5 bases and J dropped 9 bases, with 23 bases sitting between them. The chain's CDR3 is CASSPGPRGTIGSPLHF. The CDR3 nucleotides read TGTGCCAGCAGTCCCGGGCCCAGGGGTACTATAGGTTCACCCCTCCACTTT.